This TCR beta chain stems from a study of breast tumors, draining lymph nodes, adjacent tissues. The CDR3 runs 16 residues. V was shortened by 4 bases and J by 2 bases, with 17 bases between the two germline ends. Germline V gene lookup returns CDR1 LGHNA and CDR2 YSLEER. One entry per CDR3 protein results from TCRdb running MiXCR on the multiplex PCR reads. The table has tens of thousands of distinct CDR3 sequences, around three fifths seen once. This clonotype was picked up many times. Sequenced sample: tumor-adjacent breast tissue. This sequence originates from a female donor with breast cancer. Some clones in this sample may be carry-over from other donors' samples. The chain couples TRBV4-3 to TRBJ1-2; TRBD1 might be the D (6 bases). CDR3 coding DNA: TGCGCCAGCAGCCTGGGTAGCGGGGGGCACAACTATGGCTACACCTTC. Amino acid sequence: CASSLGSGGHNYGYTF.